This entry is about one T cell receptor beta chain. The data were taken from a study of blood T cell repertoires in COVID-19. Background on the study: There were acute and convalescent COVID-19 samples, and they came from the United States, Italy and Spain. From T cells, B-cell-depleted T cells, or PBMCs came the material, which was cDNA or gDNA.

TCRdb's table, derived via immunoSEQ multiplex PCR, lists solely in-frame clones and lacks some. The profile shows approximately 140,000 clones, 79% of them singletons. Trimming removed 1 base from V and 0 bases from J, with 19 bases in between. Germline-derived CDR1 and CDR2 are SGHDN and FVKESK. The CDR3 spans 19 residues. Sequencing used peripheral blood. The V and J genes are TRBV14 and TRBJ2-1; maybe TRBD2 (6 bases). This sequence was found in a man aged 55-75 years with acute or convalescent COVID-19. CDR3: CASSQVVARERHSYNEQFF. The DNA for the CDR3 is TGTGCCAGCAGCCAAGTAGTGGCCCGGGAGCGCCACTCCTACAATGAGCAGTTCTTC.